This T cell receptor beta chain was sequenced during a study of blood T cells in healthy people across ages. Germline CDR1 reads MDHEN; CDR2 reads SYDVKM. Deletions cut 2 bases from V and 5 bases from J, with 15 bases between. The CDR3 totals 15 residues. The table lists this clonotype with a few counts. Next came a second PCR, run for about 7 to 12 cycles, which used a sample-barcoded 5' primer along with a J-beta primer mix. TCRdb re-analysed the 5' RACE reads in MiXCR, keeping a single row per CDR3 protein. The data show 750,000 to 1,000,000 distinct CDR3 sequences, with almost 30% seen just once and roughly a tenth held by the top ten. A further study also used this sample, focusing on T cells of mothers and their children.

The receptor's source is a woman aged 40 to 55 in good health. Sequenced: blood. The V gene is TRBV28, the J gene TRBJ2-5, with D tentatively TRBD1 or TRBD2 (6 bases each). The CDR3 DNA sequence: TGTGCCAGCAGTTTACTTGGGGGGCCCTTGGAGACCCAGTACTTC. The encoded protein is CASSLLGGPLETQYF.